The 26 T cell receptor beta chains reported below all come from one sample, sequenced in a study of T cell clonality in common variable immunodeficiency. The protocol was immunoSEQ multiplex PCR, while the TCRdb copy is restricted to in-frame clones and leaves out a portion. This sample carries 50,000 to 60,000 clones, none of them present only once. Sequencing input: peripheral blood mononuclear cells. Source of these receptors: a person aged 18 to 75 in good health.

Ten or more counts support this clone. The CDR3 end is not reached by the read, which stops 3 residues before it; the germline J gene fills it in. Additional DNA sequences in this sample encode the identical CDR3. The rearrangement links TRBV5-1 to TRBJ1-3; tentative D call: TRBD1 (6 bases). The CDR3 has 13 residues. V was trimmed by 8 bases and J by 2 bases, leaving 11 bases between them. CDR1 SGHRS and CDR2 YFSETQ come from the germline V gene. CDR3 bases read: TGCGCCAGGGTTGACAGGACTGGAAACACC. Translating gives CARVDRTGNT. From start to end, the CDR3 is CARVDRTGNTIYF.

Points on this clone: The read ends 3 residues early relative to the CDR3; the germline J gene fills the gap. This chain connects TRBV7-9 to TRBJ1-4; possibly TRBD1 for D (5 bases). The V end was cut by 1 base, the J end by 6 bases, with 9 bases between. The CDR3 runs 14 residues. Germline CDR1 reads SEHNR; CDR2 reads FQNEAQ (reference sequence). Partial CDR3 DNA: TGTGCCAGCAGCTTAGGACAGATGGATGAAAAA. Amino acids: CASSLGQMDEK. The entire CDR3 protein is CASSLGQMDEKLFF.

In its sample, this clone was seen many times. The read is 3 residues too short to cover the CDR3 end, so that end is filled in from the germline J gene. J is TRBJ2-1 and V is TRBV6-2 or TRBV6-3; 8 bases line up with TRBD1. Germline CDR1 is MNHEY and CDR2 is SVGEGT. Trimming removed 4 bases from V and 7 bases from J; junction bases left unmatched: 3. This CDR3 contains 13 residues. CDR3 amino acids: CASSFRDRNEQFF. Partial CDR3 DNA: TGTGCCAGCAGTTTCCGGGACAGGAATGAG.

This clone was found many times. The CDR3 is cut off 3 residues early in the read; its end comes from the germline J gene. The V gene is TRBV6-2 or TRBV6-3, the J gene TRBJ1-6; D is ambiguous. The V end lost 7 bases, the J end lost 7 bases, and 11 bases lay between the germline ends. Germline V gene data show CDR1 as MNHEY and CDR2 as SVGEGT. CDR3 length equals 13 residues. Incomplete CDR3 DNA: TGTGCCAGCACCCGGAGCGTCAATTCACCC. Residues: CASTRSVNSP. The whole CDR3 reads CASTRSVNSPLHF.

This clone was observed at least ten times. The CDR3 end falls 3 residues outside the read, so it is completed with the germline J gene. The chain recombines TRBV19 with TRBJ1-1, with 7 bases matching TRBD1. The germline V gene encodes CDR1 LNHDA and CDR2 SQIVND (reference sequence). The ends lost 5 bases at V and 2 bases at J; junction bases unmatched: 8. CDR3 length: 15 amino acids. The CDR3 sequence: CASSVQGVRNTEAFF. The CDR3 DNA, read in part, is TGTGCCAGTAGTGTCCAGGGGGTTCGAAACACTGAA.

This clone showed up many times. The read ends 3 residues early relative to the CDR3; the germline J gene fills the gap. The chain recombines TRBV2 with TRBJ2-3; unclear D gene. The germline V gene has CDR1 SNHLY and CDR2 FYNNEI. This CDR3 is 12 amino acids long. Trimming took 1 base from V and 8 from J, leaving 7 bases between them. The covered CDR3 bases are TGTGCCAGCAGTGAAGGGGCCGGTACG. Translated, it gives CASSEGAGT. The complete CDR3 sequence is CASSEGAGTQYF.

As for this clone: Coverage ceases 3 residues before the CDR3 finishes, and the germline J gene fills in the end. The chain combines TRBV20-1 with TRBJ2-3, with 9 bases lining up with TRBD1. This CDR3 is 17 amino acids long. Germline loops: CDR1 DFQATT, CDR2 SNEGSKA (reference sequence). The CDR3 bases that were read are TGCAGTGCTAGAGATCGGCGAGGGACAGGGCAACAAGAGACG. This encodes CSARDRRGTGQQET. The full CDR3 protein reads CSARDRRGTGQQETQYF.

This clone was seen repeatedly, ten times or more. The missing CDR3 end, 3 residues past where the read stops, is filled in from the germline J gene. This sequence joins TRBV5-1 and TRBJ1-3; 7 bases line up with TRBD1. J gave up 4 bases and V 4 bases, and 8 bases lay outside the gene matches. CDR3 length: 15 residues. Germline lookup yields CDR1 SGHRS and CDR2 YFSETQ. The covered CDR3 bases are TGCGCCAGCAGCCCGCTGACAGGGAGGGGAAACACC. Translation: CASSPLTGRGNT. The whole CDR3 is CASSPLTGRGNTIYF.

This clone occurred a few times. The observed sequence ends 3 residues before the CDR3 terminus, with the missing tail filled in from the germline J gene. The chain couples TRBV6-2 or TRBV6-3 to TRBJ1-2; TRBD1 might be the D (5 bases). Germline V lookup: CDR1 MNHEY, CDR2 SVGEGT. The CDR3 is 14 residues long. The CDR3 DNA, read in part, is TGTGCCAGCAGTTACAGGGGCGGCACAGATACC. Its translation is CASSYRGGTDT. The complete CDR3 protein is CASSYRGGTDTYTF.

This clone was recorded a few times. From the germline J gene comes the end of the CDR3, since the read stops 3 residues before it. V is TRBV19 and J is TRBJ1-5, with a possible D match to TRBD1 (6 bases). The CDR3 runs to 16 residues. Trimming left V 6 bases short and J 3 bases short, with 18 bases between. Germline assignment: CDR1 LNHDA and CDR2 SQIVND (reference sequence). The chain's CDR3 is CASSLGHRTFNQPQHF. The DNA read from the CDR3 is TGTGCCAGTAGCCTGGGACACCGGACCTTCAATCAGCCC.

In this sample, this clone turned up many times. This chain's CDR3 is CASSPRKGASSYEQYF. The part of the CDR3 DNA that was read is TGTGCCAGCTCACCTAGGAAGGGGGCAAGCTCCTACGAG. V usage is TRBV18 and J usage is TRBJ2-7, with 7 nucleotides matching TRBD1. The CDR3 end is not reached by the read, which stops 3 residues before it; the germline J gene fills it in. Germline V gene sequence: CDR1 KGHSH, CDR2 LQKENI. The V gene end was trimmed by 3 bases and the J gene end by 0 bases; junction bases not matched to a gene: 8. The CDR3 covers 16 residues.

This clone was counted many times. The read ends 3 residues before the CDR3 terminus; that terminus is restored from the germline J gene. V and J are TRBV20-1 and TRBJ2-3; D may be TRBD2 (6 bases). The V end lost 1 base, the J end lost 6 bases, and 17 bases lay between the germline ends. The V gene's germline CDR1 is DFQATT and CDR2 SNEGSKA (reference sequence). The CDR3 sequence is 15 residues long. CDR3 loop: CSARVPGLTIDTQYF. The part of the CDR3 DNA that was read is TGCAGTGCTAGAGTGCCGGGACTTACGATCGATACG.

This clone showed up many times. The CDR3 end falls 3 residues outside the read, so it is completed with the germline J gene. The gene calls are TRBV4-2 and TRBJ2-2; D gene uncertain. Trimming removed 0 bases from V and 1 base from J, with 12 bases in between. This CDR3 is 17 amino acids long. CDR1 and CDR2 from the germline V gene are LGHNA and YNFKEQ. CDR3 DNA, as far as it was read: TGTGCCAGCAGCCAAGATTCCGGCCTAGGGAACACCGGGGAG. Translated: CASSQDSGLGNTGE. The entire CDR3 protein is CASSQDSGLGNTGELFF.

This clone has a count of ten or more. CDR3 amino acids: CASSFDEAGNTIYF. The sequenced CDR3 bases are TGTGCCAGCAGTTTTGATGAGGCTGGAAACACC. This chain connects TRBV12-3 or TRBV12-4 to TRBJ1-3; no firm D call. The read terminates 3 residues ahead of where the CDR3 ends, so the germline J gene completes it. Trimming cost V 3 bases and J 2 bases, with 8 bases left between them. This CDR3 spans 14 amino acids.

This clone showed up many times. The read ends 3 residues before the CDR3 terminus; that terminus is restored from the germline J gene. The rearrangement uses TRBV30 and TRBJ2-7, with a tentative D call TRBD1 (6 bases). This CDR3 region has 12 residues. V was pared by 2 bases and J by 4 bases, with 9 bases between. CDR1 is GTSNPN, CDR2 SVGIG, per germline (reference sequence). Incomplete CDR3 DNA: TGTGCCTGGAGTCCCAGGGGTTACGAG. Protein: CAWSPRGYE. Given in full, the CDR3 is CAWSPRGYEQYF.

This clone was counted many times. The read terminates 3 residues ahead of where the CDR3 ends, so the germline J gene completes it. The genes are TRBV30 and TRBJ2-7, with a weak D call TRBD2 (6 bases). From germline, CDR1 is GTSNPN and CDR2 SVGIG (reference sequence). Trimming took off 3 bases at V and 3 bases at J, with 15 bases between the two ends. CDR3 size: 14 residues. CDR3 bases read: TGTGCCTGGAGAGGTGAGCGGGCCAGCTACGAG. Translation: CAWRGERASYE. The full CDR3 is CAWRGERASYEQYF.

The sample holds many counts of this clone. The DNA ends 3 residues before the CDR3 does, and the rest of the CDR3 is filled in from the germline J gene. The chain links TRBV18 to TRBJ2-3, with TRBD1 identical over 7 bases. There are 15 residues in the CDR3. The germline V gene has CDR1 KGHSH and CDR2 LQKENI. The ends lost 3 bases at V and 2 bases at J; junction bases unmatched: 5. CDR3 sequence: CASSPRTGLTDTQYF. CDR3 bases read: TGTGCCAGCTCACCTCGGACAGGACTCACAGATACG.

This clone was seen many times. From the germline J gene comes the end of the CDR3, since the read stops 3 residues before it. The rearrangement links TRBV19 to TRBJ2-5, with a tentative D call TRBD1 (5 bases). Germline lookup yields CDR1 LNHDA and CDR2 SQIVND (reference sequence). Trimming cost V 8 bases and J 2 bases, with 9 bases left between them. The CDR3 is made up of 12 amino acids. This CDR3 is CASRQSQETQYF. CDR3 DNA (partial): TGTGCCAGTCGACAGTCGCAAGAGACC.

This clone was seen more than once but under ten times. Partial CDR3 DNA: TGTGCCAGCAGCTTAGTAGGGACTTCCTATGGC. Protein sequence: CASSLVGTSYG. The full-length CDR3 reads as CASSLVGTSYGYTF. The chain couples TRBV7-9 to TRBJ1-2; tentative D call: TRBD1 (5 bases). The observed sequence ends 3 residues before the CDR3 terminus, with the missing tail filled in from the germline J gene. The germline V gene has CDR1 SEHNR and CDR2 FQNEAQ (reference sequence). Trimming shortened V by 1 base and J by 4 bases, and 10 bases separated the two germline ends. This CDR3 region has 14 residues.

In this sample, this clone turned up many times. The read ends 3 residues early relative to the CDR3; the germline J gene fills the gap. This chain uses TRBV29-1 with TRBJ2-3; D possibly corresponds to TRBD1 (6 bases). Germline CDR1 is SQVTM and CDR2 is ANQGSEA. CDR3 length: 14 amino acids. Partial CDR3 DNA: TGCACAACTCAAGTAGGGGGTATCACAGATACG. Translated: CTTQVGGITDT. The whole CDR3 protein reads CTTQVGGITDTQYF.

With respect to this clone: The read ends 3 residues early relative to the CDR3; the germline J gene fills the gap. This sequence joins TRBV2 and TRBJ1-1; TRBD1 is a possible D gene (6 bases). The V end lost 7 bases, the J end lost 5 bases, and 14 bases lay between the germline ends. The CDR3 is 13 residues long. Germline values: CDR1 SNHLY, CDR2 FYNNEI. The sequenced CDR3 bases are TGTGCCAGCATGCACAGGGAGAGGACTGAA. Its protein product is CASMHRERTE. The CDR3, in full, reads CASMHRERTEAFF.

Many counts were recorded for this clone. CDR3 amino acids: CSALLRGLAGTLTDTQYF. The sequenced part of the CDR3 DNA is TGCAGTGCCCTTCTCCGTGGACTAGCGGGAACCCTCACAGATACG. The chain is built from TRBV20-1 and TRBJ2-3, with TRBD2 matching over 12 bases. The read stops 3 residues short of the end of the CDR3; the missing end is completed from the germline J gene. Germline V gene lookup returns CDR1 DFQATT and CDR2 SNEGSKA (reference sequence). The CDR3 has 18 amino acids. Trimming took 6 bases from V and 2 from J; bases not matched to a gene: 15.

At least ten counts were recorded for this clone. The sequence runs out 3 residues before the end of the CDR3; the remainder is reconstructed from the germline J gene. The chain recombines TRBV30 with TRBJ1-2, with TRBD1 matching over 10 bases. CDR3 length: 14 residues. CDR1 and CDR2 (germline): GTSNPN, SVGIG (reference sequence). V gave up 3 bases and J gave up 5 bases; unmatched junction bases: 6. The sequenced CDR3 bases are TGTGCCTGGAGATCCGGGACAGGGGTTTATGGC. Translated: CAWRSGTGVYG. The whole CDR3 reads CAWRSGTGVYGYTF.

This clone was seen many times. The read ends 3 residues early relative to the CDR3; the germline J gene fills the gap. V gene TRBV19 combines with J gene TRBJ2-1, with D unresolved. Trimming took off 7 bases at V and 7 bases at J, with 23 bases between the two ends. Per the germline V gene, CDR1 is LNHDA and CDR2 is SQIVND (reference sequence). The CDR3 consists of 16 residues. The CDR3 bases that were read are TGTGCCAGTACCTCACGGCGGCTAGAGGTCGGGAATGAG. This sequence encodes CASTSRRLEVGNE. The full CDR3 is CASTSRRLEVGNEQFF.

This clone came up many times. Read sequence stops 3 residues before the CDR3 end, and the germline J gene provides the missing end. The chain couples TRBV5-1 to TRBJ2-3; D ambiguous. The CDR3 extends over 16 amino acids. V was shortened by 0 bases and J by 1 base, with 12 bases between the two germline ends. Germline lookup yields CDR1 SGHRS and CDR2 YFSETQ. Here the CDR3 reads CASSLDGLAGTDTQYF. CDR3 bases read: TGCGCCAGCAGCTTGGATGGGTTAGCCGGCACAGATACG.

This clone showed up just a few times. The read falls 3 residues short of the CDR3 end, and the missing part is taken from the germline J gene. The gene calls are TRBV7-9 and TRBJ2-2, with 11 positions matching TRBD1. Germline V gene lookup returns CDR1 SEHNR and CDR2 FQNEAQ (reference sequence). CDR3 size: 14 residues. CDR3 in amino acids: CASSYGTGGEKLFF. The sequenced CDR3 bases are TGTGCCAGCAGCTACGGGACAGGGGGTGAAAAG.